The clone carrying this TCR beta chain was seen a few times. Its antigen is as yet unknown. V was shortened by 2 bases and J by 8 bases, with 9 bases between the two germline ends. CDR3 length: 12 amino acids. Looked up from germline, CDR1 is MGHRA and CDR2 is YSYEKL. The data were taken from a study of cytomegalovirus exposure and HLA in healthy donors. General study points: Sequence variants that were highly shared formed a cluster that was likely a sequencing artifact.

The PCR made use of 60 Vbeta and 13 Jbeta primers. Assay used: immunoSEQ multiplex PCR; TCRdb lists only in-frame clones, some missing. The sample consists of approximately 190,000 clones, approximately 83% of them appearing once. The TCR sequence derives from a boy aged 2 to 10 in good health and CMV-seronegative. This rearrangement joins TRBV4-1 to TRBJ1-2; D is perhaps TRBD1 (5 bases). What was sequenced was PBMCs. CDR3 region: CASSQPGNGYTF. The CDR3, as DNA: TGCGCCAGCAGCCAACCAGGGAACGGCTACACCTTC.